This T cell receptor (beta chain) was found in a study of OX40 agonist ivuxolimab in advanced cancers. Sequenced by immunoSEQ multiplex PCR; TCRdb stores in-frame clones only, minus some. The sample has some 75,000 clones, 85% to 90% seen once. Study-level findings and limits: Some of the nonresponding patients also showed low levels of normalized T-cell clonal expansion.

Trimming shortened V by 2 bases and J by 0 bases, and 11 bases separated the two germline ends. CDR1 and CDR2 from the germline V gene are GTSNPN and SVGIG (reference sequence). CDR3 length: 14 residues. As for this clone: The antigen remains undetermined.

The chain has TRBV30 and TRBJ2-7, with D perhaps matching TRBD1 (5 bases). Sequencing was performed on CD4+ or CD8+ T cells sorted from blood, taken in a trial of the OX40 agonist ivuxolimab. The receptor comes from an adult with an advanced solid tumor such as melanoma, head and neck, liver or kidney cancer. The CDR3 reads CAWSHRTSSYEQYF. CDR3 nucleotide sequence: TGTGCCTGGAGTCACAGGACAAGCTCCTACGAGCAGTACTTC.